This T cell receptor beta chain was recovered during a study of T cells in Graves' hyperthyroidism and ophthalmopathy. This clonotype was counted ten times or more. The CDR3 has 14 residues. The V gene lost 6 bases and the J gene lost 3 bases, with 14 bases spanning the gap. The germline CDR1 and CDR2 sequences are SGHVS and FQNEAQ. Amplified TCR beta CDR3 regions derived from RNA transcripts. HTBI primers drove first-round RT-PCR of the TCR CDR3. TCRdb re-derived calls from the multiplex PCR reads in MiXCR, one entry per CDR3 protein. There are 90,000 to 120,000 distinct CDR3 sequences in the sample; roughly 15% occur only once, and around 44% lies in the top ten.

The sequenced sample was blood. This chain uses TRBV7-8 with TRBJ1-1; D is undetermined. The source of this sequence is a woman aged 45-65 years with Graves' hyperthyroidism. CDR3 bases: TGTGCCAGCAGTCGAACCCGTTATTACACTGAAGCTTTCTTT. Translated: CASSRTRYYTEAFF.